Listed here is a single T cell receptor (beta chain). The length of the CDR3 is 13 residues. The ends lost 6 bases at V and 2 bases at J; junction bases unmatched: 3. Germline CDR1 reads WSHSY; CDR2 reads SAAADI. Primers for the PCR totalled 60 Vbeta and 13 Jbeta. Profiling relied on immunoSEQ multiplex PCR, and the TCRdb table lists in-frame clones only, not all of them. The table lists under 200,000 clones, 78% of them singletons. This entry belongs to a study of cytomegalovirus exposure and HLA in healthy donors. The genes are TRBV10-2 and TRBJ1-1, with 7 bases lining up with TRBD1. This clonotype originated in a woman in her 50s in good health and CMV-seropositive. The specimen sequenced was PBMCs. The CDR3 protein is CASSRGSNTEAFF. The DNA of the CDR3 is TGCGCCAGCAGCAGGGGGTCTAACACTGAAGCTTTCTTT.